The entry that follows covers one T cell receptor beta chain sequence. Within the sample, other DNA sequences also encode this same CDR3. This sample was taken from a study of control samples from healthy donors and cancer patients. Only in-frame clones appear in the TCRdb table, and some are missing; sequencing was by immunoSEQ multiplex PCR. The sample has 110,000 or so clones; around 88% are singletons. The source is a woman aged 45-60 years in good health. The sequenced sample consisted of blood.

CDR3 nucleotide sequence: TGTGCCAGCAGCTCTCGACTAGCGGGAGAGACCCAGTACTTC. Translated, it gives CASSSRLAGETQYF. This chain uses TRBV7-2 with TRBJ2-5; 10 bases line up with TRBD2. Germline V CDR1 and CDR2: SGHTA, FQGNSA. The V segment lost 4 bases and the J segment 4 bases; nucleotides outside the gene matches: 3. The CDR3 is 14 amino acids.